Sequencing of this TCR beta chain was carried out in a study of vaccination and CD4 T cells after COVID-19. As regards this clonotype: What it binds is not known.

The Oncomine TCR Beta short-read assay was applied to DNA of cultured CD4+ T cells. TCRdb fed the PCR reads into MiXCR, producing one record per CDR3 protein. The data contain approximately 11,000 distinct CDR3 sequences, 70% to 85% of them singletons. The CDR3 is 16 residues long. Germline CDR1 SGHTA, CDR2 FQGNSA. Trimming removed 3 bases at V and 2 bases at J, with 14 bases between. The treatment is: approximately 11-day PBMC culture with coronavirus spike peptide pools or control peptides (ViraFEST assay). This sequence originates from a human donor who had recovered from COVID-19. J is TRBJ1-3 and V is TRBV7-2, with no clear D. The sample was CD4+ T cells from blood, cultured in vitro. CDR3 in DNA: TGTGCCAGCAGCTTCAGATCCACCTCGGCTGGAAACACCATATATTTT. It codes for CASSFRSTSAGNTIYF.